The 2 T cell receptor beta chains below all came from one sample that was sequenced in a study of T-cell memory formation after mild COVID-19. Each CDR3 protein gets one entry after TCRdb re-called the 5' RACE reads with MiXCR. Of 400,000 or so distinct CDR3 sequences listed, 15% to 20% were seen once; the top ten hold roughly 8.4%. The sample comprised PBMCs or a T cell subset sorted from them (not recorded which). The receptors originated from an adult woman who had mild COVID-19 (a few samples of this study predate the infection). Cell type and time point are not known.

The chain recombines TRBV3-1 with TRBJ1-1, with 10 bases aligning to TRBD1. The ends lost 4 bases at V and 5 bases at J; junction bases unmatched: 10. This CDR3 is built from 16 residues. Germline V lookup: CDR1 LGHDT, CDR2 YNNKEL (reference sequence). DNA for the CDR3: TGTGCCAGCAGCCCCGCCCCAGGACAGGGGGGGACTGAAGCTTTCTTT. This encodes CASSPAPGQGGTEAFF.

There are a few counts of this clonotype. V and J are TRBV10-3 and TRBJ2-3, with TRBD1 as a possible D gene (6 bases). The CDR3 runs 12 residues. The V gene lost 7 bases and the J gene lost 4 bases, with 9 bases spanning the gap. Germline V gene lookup returns CDR1 ENHRY and CDR2 SYGVKD. The CDR3 coding sequence is TGTGCCATCAATTCAGGGGCAGATACGCAGTATTTT. Its protein product is CAINSGADTQYF.